The table lists the clone carrying this T cell receptor (beta chain) with many counts. What it recognizes is unknown. This CDR3 contains 16 residues. Trimming at V came to 0 bases and at J to 0 bases, leaving 3 bases not matched to a gene. CDR1 is SGHKS, CDR2 YYEKEE, per germline (reference sequence). Primers: 60 Vbeta forward and 13 Jbeta reverse. The authors' processing: It was a later analysis that counted around 85 million unique TCR beta chains, of which 9 million to 13 million were shared. TCRdb's table, derived via immunoSEQ multiplex PCR, lists solely in-frame clones and lacks some. V and J calls plus clone size are reproduced from that table; the DNA served to infer D and trimming. The sample records about 160,000 clones, roughly 79% being singletons. The sample originates from a study of cytomegalovirus exposure and HLA in healthy donors. Study outcomes and limitations: Follow-up analysis later connected one missense variant in DCLRE1C with trimming of TCR beta V- and J-genes. It was shown in a later analysis that HLA-associated TCR beta chains were more clonally expanded than other, equally common chains.

The sequenced sample consisted of PBMCs. The chain joins TRBV5-5 to TRBJ1-5; 7 bases agree with TRBD1. The receptor was isolated from a woman in her fifties or sixties in good health and CMV-seronegative. CDR3 protein: CASSLEGQYSNQPQHF. Here the CDR3 DNA reads TGTGCCAGCAGCTTGGAGGGACAGTATAGCAATCAGCCCCAGCATTTT.